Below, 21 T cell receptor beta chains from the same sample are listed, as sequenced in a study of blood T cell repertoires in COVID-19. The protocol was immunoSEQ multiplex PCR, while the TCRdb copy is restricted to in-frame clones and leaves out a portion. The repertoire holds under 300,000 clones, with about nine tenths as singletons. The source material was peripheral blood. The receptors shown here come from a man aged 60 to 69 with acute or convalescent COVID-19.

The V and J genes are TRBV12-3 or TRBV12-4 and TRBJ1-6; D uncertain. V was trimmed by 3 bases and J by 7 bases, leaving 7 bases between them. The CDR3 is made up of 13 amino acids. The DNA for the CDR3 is TGTGCCAGCAGTTTTCGAGGAAATTCACCCCTCCACTTT. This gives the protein CASSFRGNSPLHF.

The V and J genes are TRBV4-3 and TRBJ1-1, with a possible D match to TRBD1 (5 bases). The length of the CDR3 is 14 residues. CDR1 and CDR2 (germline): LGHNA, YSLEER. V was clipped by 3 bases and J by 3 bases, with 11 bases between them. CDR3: CASSHQQGHTEAFF. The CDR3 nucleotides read TGCGCCAGCAGCCACCAGCAGGGCCACACTGAAGCTTTCTTT.

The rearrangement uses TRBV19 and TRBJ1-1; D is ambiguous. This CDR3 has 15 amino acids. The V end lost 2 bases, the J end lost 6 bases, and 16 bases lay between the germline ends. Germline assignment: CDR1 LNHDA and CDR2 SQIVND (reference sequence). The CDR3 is CASSIRAETRAEAFF. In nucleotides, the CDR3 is TGTGCCAGTAGTATACGGGCGGAGACGAGGGCTGAAGCTTTCTTT.

The CDR3, as DNA: TGTGCCAGCAGTTACTCGAGTAGCTCCTACAATGAGCAGTTCTTC. Translation gives CASSYSSSSYNEQFF. V is TRBV6-5 and J is TRBJ2-1, with unresolved D. In germline, CDR1 is MNHEY, CDR2 SVGAGI. The CDR3 loop spans 15 amino acids. Trimming took off 0 bases at V and 0 bases at J, with 6 bases between the two ends.

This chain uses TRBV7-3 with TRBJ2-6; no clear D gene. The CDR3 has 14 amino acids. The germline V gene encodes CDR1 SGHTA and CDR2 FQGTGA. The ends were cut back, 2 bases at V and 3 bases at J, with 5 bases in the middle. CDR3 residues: CASSLSVGANVLTF. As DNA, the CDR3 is TGTGCCAGCAGCTTATCGGTTGGGGCCAACGTCCTGACTTTC.

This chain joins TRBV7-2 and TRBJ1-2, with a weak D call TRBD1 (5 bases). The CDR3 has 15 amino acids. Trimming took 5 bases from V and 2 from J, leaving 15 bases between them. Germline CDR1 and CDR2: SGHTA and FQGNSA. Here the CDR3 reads CASSQRTGLNYGYTF. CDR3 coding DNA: TGTGCCAGCAGCCAACGAACAGGTTTGAACTATGGCTACACCTTC.

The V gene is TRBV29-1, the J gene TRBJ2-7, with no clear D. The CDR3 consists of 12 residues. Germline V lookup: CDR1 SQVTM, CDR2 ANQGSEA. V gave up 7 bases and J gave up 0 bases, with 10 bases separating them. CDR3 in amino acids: CSATSISYEQYF. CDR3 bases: TGCAGCGCTACTTCTATCTCCTACGAGCAGTACTTC.

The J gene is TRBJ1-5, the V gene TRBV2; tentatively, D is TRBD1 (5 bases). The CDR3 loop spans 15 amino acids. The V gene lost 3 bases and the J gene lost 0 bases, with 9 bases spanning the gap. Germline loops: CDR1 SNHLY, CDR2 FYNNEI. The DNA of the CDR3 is TGTGCCAGCAGTGATGGGACTGATAGCAATCAGCCCCAGCATTTT. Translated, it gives CASSDGTDSNQPQHF.

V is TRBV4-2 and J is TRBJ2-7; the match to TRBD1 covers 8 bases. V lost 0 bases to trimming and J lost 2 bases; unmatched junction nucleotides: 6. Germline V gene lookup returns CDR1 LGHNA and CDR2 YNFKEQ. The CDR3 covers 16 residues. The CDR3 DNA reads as TGTGCCAGCAGCCAAGAGGGGACAGGCCTCCCCTACGAGCAGTACTTC. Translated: CASSQEGTGLPYEQYF.

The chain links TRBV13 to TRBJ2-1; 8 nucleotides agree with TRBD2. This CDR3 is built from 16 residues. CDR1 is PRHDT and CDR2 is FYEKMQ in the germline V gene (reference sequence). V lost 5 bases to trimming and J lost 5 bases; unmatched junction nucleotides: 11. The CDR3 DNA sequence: TGTGCCAGCAGCACAACCCAAGCGGGAGTTCACAATGAGCAGTTCTTC. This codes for CASSTTQAGVHNEQFF.

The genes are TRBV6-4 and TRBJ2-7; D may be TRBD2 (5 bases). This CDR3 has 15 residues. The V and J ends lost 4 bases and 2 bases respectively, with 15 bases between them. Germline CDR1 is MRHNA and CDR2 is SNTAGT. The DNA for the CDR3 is TGTGCCAGCAGTGCCTCGGACTTCATTCCCTACGAGCAGTACTTC. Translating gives CASSASDFIPYEQYF.

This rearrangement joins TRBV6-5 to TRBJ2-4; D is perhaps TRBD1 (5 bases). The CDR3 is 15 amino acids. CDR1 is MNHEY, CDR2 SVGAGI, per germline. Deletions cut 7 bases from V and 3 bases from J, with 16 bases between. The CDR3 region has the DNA TGTGCCAGCATAGAAATAGGGGCTGGCAAAAACATTCAGTACTTC. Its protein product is CASIEIGAGKNIQYF.

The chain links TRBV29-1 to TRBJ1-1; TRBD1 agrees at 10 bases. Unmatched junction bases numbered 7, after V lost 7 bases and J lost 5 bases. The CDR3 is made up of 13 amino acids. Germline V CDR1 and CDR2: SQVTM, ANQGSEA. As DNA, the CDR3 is TGCAGCGGGATGACAGGGGGCGGAACTGAAGCTTTCTTT. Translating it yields CSGMTGGGTEAFF.

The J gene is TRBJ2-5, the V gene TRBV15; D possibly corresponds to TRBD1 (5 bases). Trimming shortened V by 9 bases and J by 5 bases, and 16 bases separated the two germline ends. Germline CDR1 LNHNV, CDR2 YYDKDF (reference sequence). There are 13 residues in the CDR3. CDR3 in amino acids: CATKKGAEETQYF. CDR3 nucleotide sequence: TGTGCCACAAAGAAAGGGGCGGAGGAGACCCAGTACTTC. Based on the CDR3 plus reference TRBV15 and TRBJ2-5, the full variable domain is DAMVIQNPRYQVTQFGKPVTLSCSQTLNHNVMYWYQQKSSQAPKLLFHYYDKDFNNEADTPDNFQSRRPNTSFCFLDIRSPGLGDTAMYLCATKKGAEETQYFGPGTRLLVL.

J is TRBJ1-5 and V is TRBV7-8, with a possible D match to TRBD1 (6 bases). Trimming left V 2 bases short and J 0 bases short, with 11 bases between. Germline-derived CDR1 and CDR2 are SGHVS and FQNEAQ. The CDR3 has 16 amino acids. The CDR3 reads CASSLTGQNSNQPQHF. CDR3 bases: TGTGCCAGCAGCTTAACGGGACAAAATAGCAATCAGCCCCAGCATTTT.

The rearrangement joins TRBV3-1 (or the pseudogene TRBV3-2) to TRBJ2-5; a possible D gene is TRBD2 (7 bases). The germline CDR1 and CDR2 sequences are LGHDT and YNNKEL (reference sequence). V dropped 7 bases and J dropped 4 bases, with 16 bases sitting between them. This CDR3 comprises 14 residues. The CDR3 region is CASTGRGGRETQYF. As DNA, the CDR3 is TGTGCCAGCACGGGCAGGGGAGGGCGAGAGACCCAGTACTTC.

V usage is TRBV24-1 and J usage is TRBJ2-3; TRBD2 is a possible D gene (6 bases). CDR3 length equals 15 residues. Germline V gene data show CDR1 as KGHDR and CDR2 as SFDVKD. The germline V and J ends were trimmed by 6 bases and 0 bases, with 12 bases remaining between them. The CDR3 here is CATSLLAGSTDTQYF. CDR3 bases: TGTGCCACCAGTCTACTGGCGGGAAGCACAGATACGCAGTATTTT.

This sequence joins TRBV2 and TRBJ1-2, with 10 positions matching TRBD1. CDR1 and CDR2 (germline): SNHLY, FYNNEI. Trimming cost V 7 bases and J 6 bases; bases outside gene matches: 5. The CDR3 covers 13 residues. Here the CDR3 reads CASNRQGADGYTF. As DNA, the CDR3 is TGTGCCAGCAACAGACAGGGGGCGGATGGCTACACCTTC.

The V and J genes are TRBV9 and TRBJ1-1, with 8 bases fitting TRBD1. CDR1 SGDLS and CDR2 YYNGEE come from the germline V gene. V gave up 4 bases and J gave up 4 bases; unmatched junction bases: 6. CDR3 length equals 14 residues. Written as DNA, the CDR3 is TGTGCCAGCAGCTTTACAGGGGGAGCCACTGAAGCTTTCTTT. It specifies CASSFTGGATEAFF.

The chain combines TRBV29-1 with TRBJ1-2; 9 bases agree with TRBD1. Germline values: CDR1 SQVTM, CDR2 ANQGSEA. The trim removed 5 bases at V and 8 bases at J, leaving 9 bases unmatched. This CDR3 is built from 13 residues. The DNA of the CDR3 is TGCAGCGTTCACACAGGGGGCGCAGGGGGCTACACCTTC. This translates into CSVHTGGAGGYTF. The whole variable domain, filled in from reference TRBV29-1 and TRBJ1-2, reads SAVISQKPSRDICQRGTSLTIQCQVDSQVTMMFWYRQQPGQSLTLIATANQGSEATYESGFVIDKFPISRPNLTFSTLTVSNMSPEDSSIYLCSVHTGGAGGYTFGSGTRLTVV.

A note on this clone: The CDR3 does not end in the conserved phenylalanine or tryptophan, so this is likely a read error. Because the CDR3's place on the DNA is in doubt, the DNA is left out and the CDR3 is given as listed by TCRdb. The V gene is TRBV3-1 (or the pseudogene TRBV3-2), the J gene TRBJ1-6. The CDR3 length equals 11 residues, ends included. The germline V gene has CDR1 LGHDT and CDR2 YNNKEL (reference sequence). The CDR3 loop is CASSQDGIGGR.